The text below deals with one T cell receptor beta chain. A single base separates this from a much larger clone, so it may be a read error. The data derive from a study of regulatory T cells in long-lasting Graves disease. CDR3 length equals 15 residues. Germline lookup yields CDR1 SGHVS and CDR2 FQNEAQ. Time point described: persistent/refractory GD, antithyroid drugs over 5 years with positive TRAb. With RNA extracted from PBMCs as input, the TCR library was made. HTBI primers from iRepertoire and Arm-PCR of CDR3 regions yielded the TCR beta libraries. TCRdb independently ran MiXCR on the multiplex PCR reads; one entry per CDR3 protein. The repertoire has fewer than 550,000 distinct CDR3 sequences, roughly a fifth of them found once; the top ten carry roughly 7.7%.

The sequencing here drew on peripheral blood mononuclear cells (PBMCs), taken when the disease was refractory, from a patient treated with antithyroid drugs. This sequence was found in a female donor with Graves disease. This chain uses TRBV7-8 with TRBJ1-6; unclear D gene. CDR3: CASSYLGLDNSPLRF. The CDR3, as DNA: TGTGCCAGCAGCTACTTGGGCCTTGATAATTCACCCCTCCGCTTT. Full variable domain (remainder filled in from reference TRBV7-8 and TRBJ1-6): GAGVSQSPRYKVAKRGQDVALRCDPISGHVSLFWYQQALGQGPEFLTYFQNEAQLDKSGLPSDRFFAERPEGSVSTLKIQRTQQEDSAVYLCASSYLGLDNSPLRFGNGTRLTVT.